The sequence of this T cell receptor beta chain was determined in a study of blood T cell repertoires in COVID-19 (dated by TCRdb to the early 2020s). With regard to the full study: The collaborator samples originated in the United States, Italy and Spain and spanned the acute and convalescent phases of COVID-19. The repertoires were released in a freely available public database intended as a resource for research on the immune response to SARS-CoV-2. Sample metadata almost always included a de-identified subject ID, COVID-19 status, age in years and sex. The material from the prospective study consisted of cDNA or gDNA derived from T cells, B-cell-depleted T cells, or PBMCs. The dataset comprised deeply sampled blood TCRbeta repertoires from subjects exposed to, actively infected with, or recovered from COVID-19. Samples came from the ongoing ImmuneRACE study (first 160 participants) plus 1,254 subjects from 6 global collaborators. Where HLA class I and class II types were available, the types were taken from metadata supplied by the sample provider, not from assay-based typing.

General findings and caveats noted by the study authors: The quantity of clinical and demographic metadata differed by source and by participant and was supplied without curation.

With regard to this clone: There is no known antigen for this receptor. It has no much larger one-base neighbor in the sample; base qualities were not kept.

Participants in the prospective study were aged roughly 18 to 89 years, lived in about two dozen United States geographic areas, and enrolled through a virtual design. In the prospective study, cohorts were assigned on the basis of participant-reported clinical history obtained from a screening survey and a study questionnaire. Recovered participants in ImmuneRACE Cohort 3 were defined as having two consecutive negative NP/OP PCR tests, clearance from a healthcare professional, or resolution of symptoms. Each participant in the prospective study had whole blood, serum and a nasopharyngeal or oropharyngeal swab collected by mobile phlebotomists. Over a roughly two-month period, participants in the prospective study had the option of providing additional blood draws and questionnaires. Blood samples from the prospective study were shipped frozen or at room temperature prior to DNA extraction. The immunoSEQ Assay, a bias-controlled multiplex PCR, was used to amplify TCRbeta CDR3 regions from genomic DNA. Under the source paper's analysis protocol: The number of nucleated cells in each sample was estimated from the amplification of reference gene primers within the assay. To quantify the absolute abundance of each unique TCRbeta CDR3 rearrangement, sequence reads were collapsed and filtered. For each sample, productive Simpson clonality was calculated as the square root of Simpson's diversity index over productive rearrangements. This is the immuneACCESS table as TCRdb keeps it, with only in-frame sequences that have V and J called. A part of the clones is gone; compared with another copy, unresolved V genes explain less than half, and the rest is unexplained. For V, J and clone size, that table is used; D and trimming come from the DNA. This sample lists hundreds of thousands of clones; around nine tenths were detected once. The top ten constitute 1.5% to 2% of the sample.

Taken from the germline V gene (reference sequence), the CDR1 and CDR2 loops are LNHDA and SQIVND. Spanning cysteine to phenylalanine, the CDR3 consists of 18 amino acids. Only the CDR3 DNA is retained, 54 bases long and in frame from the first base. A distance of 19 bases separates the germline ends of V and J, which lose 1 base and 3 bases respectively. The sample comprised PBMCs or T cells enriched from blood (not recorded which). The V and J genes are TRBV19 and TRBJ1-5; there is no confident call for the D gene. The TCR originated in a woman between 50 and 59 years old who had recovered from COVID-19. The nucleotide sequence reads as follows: TGTGCCAGTAGTATAGGAGGGCACCAACGCGTCCTCAATCAGCCCCAGCATTTT. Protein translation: CASSIGGHQRVLNQPQHF. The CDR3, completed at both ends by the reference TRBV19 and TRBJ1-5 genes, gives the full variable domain DGGITQSPKYLFRKEGQNVTLSCEQNLNHDAMYWYRQDPGQGLRLIYYSQIVNDFQKGDIAEGYSVSREKKESFPLTVTSAQKNPTAFYLCASSIGGHQRVLNQPQHFGDGTRLSIL.